This entry lists 17 T cell receptor beta chains sequenced from one sample in a study of control samples from healthy donors and cancer patients (dated by TCRdb to about 2020). The protocol used for the library was the immunoSEQ multiplex PCR assay. TCRdb provides this immuneACCESS table in a form limited to in-frame rearrangements. Some clones are lacking; in checked studies, under half of them reflect an unresolved V gene, and why the rest are absent is not known. This sample comprises 130,000 to 150,000 clones, about 93% of them detected only once. The top ten hold 13% to 15% of the sample. The sample taken for sequencing was PBMCs. The receptors shown here come from a man aged 55 to 70 with colorectal cancer.

This sequence joins TRBV6-5 and TRBJ1-2; no definite D call. The CDR3 consists of 13 residues. Germline CDR1 MNHEY, CDR2 SVGAGI. The ends were cut back, 5 bases at V and 3 bases at J, with 10 bases in the middle. The CDR3 protein is CASSPDGDYGYTF. The DNA for the CDR3 is TGTGCCAGCAGTCCGGATGGGGACTATGGCTACACCTTC.

This sequence joins TRBV12-3 or TRBV12-4 and TRBJ2-1, with D maybe TRBD2 (6 bases). V was cut by 7 bases and J by 10 bases, with 17 bases left in between. This CDR3 has 13 residues. The CDR3 DNA follows: TGTGCCAGCACCTCGGGACTCTATAACGAGCAGTTCTTC. The encoded protein is CASTSGLYNEQFF.

The chain has TRBV3-1 (or the pseudogene TRBV3-2) and TRBJ2-7; D unclear. V was cut by 2 bases and J by 2 bases, with 13 bases left in between. This CDR3 is 15 amino acids long. Looked up from germline, CDR1 is LGHDT and CDR2 is YNNKEL (reference sequence). In DNA form, the CDR3 reads TGTGCCAGCAGCCAAACCCGACGGTTTACCTACGAGCAGTACTTC. It is translated as CASSQTRRFTYEQYF.

The chain recombines TRBV4-1 with TRBJ2-7; D is ambiguous. Germline V CDR1 and CDR2: MGHRA, YSYEKL. CDR3 length equals 15 residues. Trimming stripped 0 bases from V and 2 bases from J, with 11 bases between. CDR3 protein: CASSQDAPRAYEQYF. The CDR3 bases are TGCGCCAGCAGCCAAGATGCCCCTAGAGCCTACGAGCAGTACTTC.

This clone was seen a single time. The rearrangement joins TRBV2 to TRBJ1-2; no clear D gene. CDR1 SNHLY and CDR2 FYNNEI come from the germline V gene. Trimming pared 6 bases from V and 2 bases from J, leaving 7 bases between. The CDR3 spans 12 residues. The CDR3 sequence: CASRDGNYGYTF. In DNA form, the CDR3 reads TGTGCCAGCAGAGACGGAAACTATGGCTACACCTTC.

V usage is TRBV27 and J usage is TRBJ1-6; TRBD1 matches at 7 bases. Unmatched junction bases numbered 7, after V lost 4 bases and J lost 10 bases. The CDR3 runs to 14 residues. Germline CDR1 and CDR2: MNHEY and SMNVEV (reference sequence). The DNA of the CDR3 is TGTGCCAGCAGTTACCGGGACAGAGGGTCACCCCTCCACTTT. Amino acids: CASSYRDRGSPLHF.

The V call is TRBV6-6, the J call TRBJ2-7, with 10 bases aligning to TRBD1. Trimming removed 5 bases from V and 0 bases from J; junction bases left unmatched: 10. Germline assignment: CDR1 MNHNY and CDR2 SVGAGI (reference sequence). The CDR3 runs to 17 residues. CDR3 sequence: CASSPGTGEGYSYEQYF. CDR3 sequence (DNA): TGTGCCAGCAGTCCCGGGACAGGGGAAGGGTACTCCTACGAGCAGTACTTC.

This chain connects TRBV6-2 or TRBV6-3 to TRBJ1-2; no reliable D call. Trimming shortened V by 0 bases and J by 7 bases, and 6 bases separated the two germline ends. Looked up from germline, CDR1 is MNHEY and CDR2 is SVGEGT. This CDR3 region has 12 residues. The CDR3 nucleotides read TGTGCCAGCAGTTACTCCCTCGGTGGCTACACCTTC. As protein: CASSYSLGGYTF.

V usage is TRBV2 and J usage is TRBJ1-3; 7 positions agree with TRBD1. Per the germline V gene, CDR1 is SNHLY and CDR2 is FYNNEI. This CDR3 spans 14 amino acids. The J segment lost 2 bases and the V segment lost 6 bases, leaving 4 bases of the junction unmatched. CDR3 loop: CASRAGGPGNTIYF. The CDR3 coding sequence is TGTGCCAGCAGGGCAGGGGGACCTGGAAACACCATATATTTT.

This CDR3 reads CASSRTTGIYNSPLHF. CDR3 in DNA: TGTGCCAGCAGCCGTACGACAGGAATCTACAATTCACCCCTCCACTTT. This rearrangement joins TRBV6-6 to TRBJ1-6; possible D gene TRBD1, 6 bases. Germline CDR1 and CDR2: MNHNY and SVGAGI (reference sequence). Trimming took off 6 bases at V and 7 bases at J, with 19 bases between the two ends. CDR3 length: 16 amino acids.

The rearrangement links TRBV12-3 or TRBV12-4 to TRBJ2-3, with a possible D match to TRBD2 (5 bases). The CDR3 has 12 amino acids. Deletions cut 11 bases from V and 0 bases from J, with 9 bases between. In DNA, the CDR3 is TGTGCCTGCACTAGTAGCACAGATACGCAGTATTTT. This encodes CACTSSTDTQYF.

V usage is TRBV3-1 (or the pseudogene TRBV3-2) and J usage is TRBJ1-1; a weak D match, TRBD1 (5 bases). CDR1 is LGHDT, CDR2 YNNKEL, per germline (reference sequence). The length of the CDR3 is 15 residues. V dropped 0 bases and J dropped 1 base, with 9 bases sitting between them. The CDR3 reads CASSQDQGGNTEAFF. The CDR3 DNA sequence: TGTGCCAGCAGCCAAGATCAGGGAGGGAACACTGAAGCTTTCTTT.

This clone came up a few times. The chain uses TRBV27 and TRBJ2-2; 8 bases map to TRBD2. CDR3 length equals 16 residues. Trimming took 2 bases from V and 4 from J; bases not matched to a gene: 6. Germline V gene data show CDR1 as MNHEY and CDR2 as SMNVEV (reference sequence). CDR3: CASSLKAGGSTGELFF. Written as DNA, the CDR3 is TGTGCCAGCAGTTTAAAGGCGGGGGGTAGCACCGGGGAGCTGTTTTTT.

This clone was seen a single time. The chain employs TRBV7-9 and TRBJ1-5; tentatively, D is TRBD1 (5 bases). The CDR3 loop spans 14 amino acids. CDR1 is SEHNR and CDR2 is FQNEAQ in the germline V gene (reference sequence). V was trimmed by 3 bases and J by 1 base, leaving 7 bases between them. CDR3 amino acids: CASSFRDSNQPQHF. For the CDR3, the DNA is TGTGCCAGCAGCTTCCGGGACAGCAATCAGCCCCAGCATTTT.

This chain uses TRBV6-4 with TRBJ2-6, with 9 bases matching TRBD1. V trimming: 4 bases; J trimming: 0 bases; junction bases outside the gene matches: 4. Germline loops: CDR1 MRHNA, CDR2 SNTAGT. The CDR3 is 17 amino acids. CDR3 loop: CASSVTGGTSGANVLTF. CDR3 nucleotides: TGTGCCAGCAGTGTTACAGGGGGCACCTCTGGGGCCAACGTCCTGACTTTC.

The chain is built from TRBV24-1 and TRBJ2-1; TRBD1 matches 11 bases. The V and J ends lost 5 bases and 8 bases, in that order; junction bases with no gene match: 10. Per germline, CDR1 KGHDR and CDR2 SFDVKD. This CDR3 region has 16 residues. CDR3 in amino acids: CATSVLGQGEDHEQFF. The CDR3 DNA reads as TGTGCCACCAGTGTCCTGGGACAGGGGGAAGACCATGAGCAGTTCTTC.

The rearrangement uses TRBV6-1 and TRBJ1-1, with TRBD1 identical over 10 bases. After removal of 2 bases from V and 9 bases from J, the junction contained 6 bases not matched to a gene. Looked up from germline, CDR1 is MNHNS and CDR2 is SASEGT. The CDR3 is made up of 14 amino acids. CDR3 protein: CASSESGTGVKAFF. CDR3 coding DNA: TGTGCCAGCAGTGAATCCGGGACAGGGGTTAAAGCTTTCTTT.